This T cell receptor (beta chain) derives from a study of technical replicates of blood from several donors. Measured with immunoSEQ multiplex PCR; TCRdb has only the in-frame clones, and not every one. Here the sample spans 55,000 to 75,000 clones, roughly 94% being singletons. The germline V gene has CDR1 SGHTA and CDR2 FQGTGA. V was trimmed by 5 bases and J by 2 bases, leaving 15 bases between them. CDR3 size: 15 residues. Sequenced input: PBMCs. This TCR came from a human donor in good health. Some clones in this sample may be carry-over from other donors' samples. V usage is TRBV7-3 and J usage is TRBJ1-2, with D perhaps TRBD1 (6 bases). The CDR3 DNA reads TGTGCCAGCAGCCTCGGGGGGGGCGAGAACTATGGCTACACCTTC. Translation: CASSLGGGENYGYTF. Full variable domain (remainder filled in from reference TRBV7-3 and TRBJ1-2): GAGVSQTPSNKVTEKGKYVELRCDPISGHTALYWYRQSLGQGPEFLIYFQGTGAADDSGLPNDRFFAVRPEGSVSTLKIQRTERGDSAVYLCASSLGGGENYGYTFGSGTRLTVV.